This T cell receptor (beta chain) was found in a study of T-cell reconstitution after alpha-beta-depleted transplantation in children. Study-level findings and limits: There were some patients whose high TCRbeta diversity at day 60 came from surviving recipient T cells and thymic progenitors. Reports say that about two months after transplant, the alpha-beta T cells came out of several hundred graft clones that had expanded. T cells produced anew were the main source of T-cell counts and diversity one year after transplant.

This clonotype was observed a handful of times. No antigen is known for it. TCRbeta library construction was performed incorporating unique molecular identifiers. MiXCR was run by TCRdb on the PCR reads, yielding one entry per CDR3 protein. The repertoire includes about 980,000 distinct CDR3 sequences, around 30% of them detected once, and more than 25% sits in the top ten. CDR1 and CDR2 from the germline V gene are MGHDK and SYGVNS. Trimming at V came to 6 bases and at J to 8 bases, leaving 13 bases not matched to a gene. This CDR3 region has 15 residues. V usage is TRBV25-1 and J usage is TRBJ2-1; TRBD2 agrees at 7 bases. The receptor's source is a boy less than two years old who had a stem cell transplant for SCID, so the T cells may come from the graft donor. The specimen was PBMCs, mostly from graft donor cells, collected 360 days after TCRalphabeta/CD19-depleted stem cell transplant. As DNA, the CDR3 is TGTGCCAGCAGCGGAGAGAACGGACTAGTTTATGAGCAGTTCTTC. This encodes CASSGENGLVYEQFF.